These 30 T cell receptor beta chains came from one sample sequenced in a study of Graves' ophthalmopathy and Graves' hyperthyroidism. Scientists amplified the TCR beta CDR3 regions from RNA transcripts. RT-PCR with HTBI primers came first, then second-round multiplex PCR. MiXCR was run by TCRdb on the multiplex PCR reads, yielding one entry per CDR3 protein. The table lists approximately 1.2 million distinct CDR3 sequences, less than 45% of them singletons. The sample comprised peripheral blood or thyroid tissue (not recorded which). Receptors were obtained from an adult man with Graves' hyperthyroidism.

V is TRBV5-5 and J is TRBJ2-5, with a tentative D call TRBD1 (5 bases). The ends were cut back, 5 bases at V and 3 bases at J, with 14 bases in the middle. This CDR3 comprises 14 residues. CDR1 SGHKS and CDR2 YYEKEE come from the germline V gene (reference sequence). The DNA of the CDR3 is TGTGCCAGCAGGGGAAAGACAGCTGAAGAGACCCAGTACTTC. It encodes CASRGKTAEETQYF.

This clonotype was found a few times. The V call is TRBV4-1, the J call TRBJ2-6; D unclear. Per the germline V gene, CDR1 is MGHRA and CDR2 is YSYEKL. The CDR3 is 16 residues long. V gave up 0 bases and J gave up 0 bases, with 6 bases separating them. The CDR3 sequence is CASSQDSHSGANVLTF. CDR3 DNA: TGCGCCAGCAGCCAAGATTCACACTCTGGGGCCAACGTCCTGACTTTC.

This clonotype was picked up many times. The chain has TRBV7-6 and TRBJ2-7; D perhaps matches TRBD1 (6 bases). Germline CDR1 and CDR2: SGHVS and FNYEAQ. The CDR3 has 15 residues. The V end lost 5 bases, the J end lost 2 bases, and 16 bases lay between the germline ends. CDR3 protein: CASSPKTRTAYEQYF. The CDR3 DNA reads as TGTGCCAGCAGCCCAAAAACAAGGACAGCCTACGAGCAGTACTTC.

The table lists this clonotype with a few counts. The gene calls are TRBV4-3 and TRBJ2-7; 8 nucleotides match TRBD1. This CDR3 is 16 amino acids long. CDR1 and CDR2 (germline): LGHNA, YSLEER. V dropped 0 bases and J dropped 0; count of bases not matched to a gene: 4. As DNA, the CDR3 is TGCGCCAGCAGCCAAGATCTTGGACAGGGCTCCTACGAGCAGTACTTC. It specifies CASSQDLGQGSYEQYF.

The CDR3 DNA follows: TGTGCCAGCAGCGTATCAGGGGCGTCCCCCTCCTACGAGCAGTACTTC. Amino acids: CASSVSGASPSYEQYF. The rearrangement uses TRBV9 and TRBJ2-7, with D possibly TRBD1 on 6 matching bases. The length of the CDR3 is 16 residues. Germline loops: CDR1 SGDLS, CDR2 YYNGEE. The V gene lost 1 base and the J gene lost 0 bases, with 14 bases spanning the gap. The whole variable domain, remainder taken from reference TRBV9 and TRBJ2-7, is DSGVTQTPKHLITATGQRVTLRCSPRSGDLSVYWYQQSLDQGLQFLIQYYNGEERAKGNILERFSAQQFPDLHSELNLSSLELGDSALYFCASSVSGASPSYEQYFGPGTRLTVT.

The chain uses TRBV6-2 or TRBV6-3 and TRBJ1-5, with D possibly being TRBD1 (6 bases). With 2 bases removed from V and 0 bases from J, the gap between germline ends came to 11 bases. There are 16 residues in the CDR3. Germline V gene lookup returns CDR1 MNHEY and CDR2 SVGEGT. The CDR3 nucleotides read TGTGCCAGCAGTTACGGGGGACACCCTAGCAATCAGCCCCAGCATTTT. Its protein product is CASSYGGHPSNQPQHF.

About this clonotype: A junction end diverges from the germline sequence, so it may reflect a read error. The V and J genes are TRBV7-6 and TRBJ2-2; 7 positions match TRBD2. The germline CDR1 and CDR2 sequences are SGHVS and FNYEAQ. CDR3 length equals 18 residues. CDR3 bases: TGCGCCAGCAGCTTGGCCGGCGGGAGCGGCTTGGACACCGGGGAGCTGTTTTTT. Translation gives CASSLAGGSGLDTGELFF.

As to this clonotype: Since a much larger clone is just one base distant, this may be a read error. The chain joins TRBV20-1 to TRBJ2-5, with 7 bases identical to TRBD2. The CDR3 has 16 amino acids. Per germline, CDR1 DFQATT and CDR2 SNEGSKA (reference sequence). Here the CDR3 DNA reads TGCAGTGCTAGTGATGTGGGAGGGATGATGAAAGAGACCCAGTCCTTC. Protein product: CSASDVGGMMKETQSF.

At least ten counts were recorded for this clonotype. The chain has TRBV9 and TRBJ2-6; TRBD2 matches at 11 bases. This CDR3 is 19 amino acids long. J lost 1 base, V lost 3 bases, and 9 bases had no gene match. Germline values: CDR1 SGDLS, CDR2 YYNGEE. CDR3: CASSGRQPSGRSGANVLTF. CDR3 bases: TGTGCCAGCAGCGGTAGACAGCCTAGCGGGAGGTCTGGGGCCAACGTCCTGACTTTC. Together with reference TRBV9 and TRBJ2-6, the CDR3 gives the full variable domain: DSGVTQTPKHLITATGQRVTLRCSPRSGDLSVYWYQQSLDQGLQFLIQYYNGEERAKGNILERFSAQQFPDLHSELNLSSLELGDSALYFCASSGRQPSGRSGANVLTFGAGSRLTVL.

V gene TRBV7-8 combines with J gene TRBJ2-5, with D perhaps given as TRBD1 or TRBD2 (5 bases each). The germline gives CDR1 SGHVS, CDR2 FQNEAQ. The ends were cut back, 4 bases at V and 3 bases at J, with 15 bases in the middle. The CDR3 covers 15 residues. CDR3 region: CASSYRDQTKETQYF. CDR3 nucleotide sequence: TGTGCCAGCAGCTACCGGGACCAAACGAAAGAGACCCAGTACTTC.

This clonotype was counted many times. The V call is TRBV20-1, the J call TRBJ1-3; possible D gene TRBD1, 5 bases. The germline gives CDR1 DFQATT, CDR2 SNEGSKA (reference sequence). The CDR3 extends over 14 amino acids. Trimming stripped 6 bases from V and 0 bases from J, with 12 bases between. The CDR3 reads CSATGTASGNTIYF. Here the CDR3 DNA reads TGCAGTGCGACCGGGACGGCCTCTGGAAACACCATATATTTT.

The table lists this clonotype with many counts. The CDR3 region has the DNA TGTGCCAGCAGCAGTCCCGTAGACTCTGGAAACACCATATATTTT. This encodes CASSSPVDSGNTIYF. This rearrangement joins TRBV7-6 to TRBJ1-3, with D hard to call. The CDR3 totals 15 residues. Looked up from germline, CDR1 is SGHVS and CDR2 is FNYEAQ. Trimming removed 5 bases from V and 0 bases from J, with 11 bases in between.

This clonotype was counted only a few times. The CDR3 region has the DNA TGCAGTGCCTGGACTAGCTCCGAGCAGTACTTC. Encoded protein: CSAWTSSEQYF. The chain combines TRBV20-1 with TRBJ2-7, with 8 bases that match TRBD2. CDR1 and CDR2 from the germline V gene are DFQATT and SNEGSKA (reference sequence). The J segment lost 6 bases and the V segment lost 6 bases, leaving 4 bases of the junction unmatched. CDR3 length: 11 residues.

This clonotype was seen many times. The chain combines TRBV20-1 with TRBJ2-6, with D perhaps assigned TRBD1 or TRBD2 (6 bases each). Germline CDR1 and CDR2: DFQATT and SNEGSKA (reference sequence). The CDR3 totals 15 residues. V gave up 5 bases and J gave up 1 base, with 12 bases separating them. The CDR3 coding sequence is TGCAGTGCTCACGGAGGGGGTTCTGGGGCCAACGTCCTGACTTTC. Translation: CSAHGGGSGANVLTF.

The J gene is TRBJ2-5, the V gene TRBV28; possible D gene TRBD1, 6 bases. Trimming removed 4 bases at V and 3 bases at J, with 18 bases between. CDR3 length: 16 amino acids. Germline values: CDR1 MDHEN, CDR2 SYDVKM. In nucleotides, the CDR3 is TGTGCCAGCAGTTCCGGACAGAAAGTCTACGAAGAGACCCAGTACTTC. Translating gives CASSSGQKVYEETQYF.

This clonotype came up many times. The junction departs from germline at one end; a sequencing error may be responsible. The V call is TRBV7-9, the J call TRBJ2-7; TRBD1 agrees at 7 bases. CDR1 is SEHNR and CDR2 is FQNEAQ in the germline V gene (reference sequence). The CDR3 covers 13 residues. The CDR3 reads CASSQDRAYEQYF. The DNA for the CDR3 is TGCGCCAGCAGCCAAGACAGGGCCTACGAGCAGTACTTC.

There are many counts of this clonotype. The CDR3 sequence: CASSLAGQGLAEQYF. In DNA, the CDR3 is TGTGCCAGCAGCTTAGCGGGACAGGGACTGGCAGAGCAGTACTTC. This sequence joins TRBV7-9 and TRBJ2-7; 9 bases are a match to TRBD1. This CDR3 has 15 residues. Per germline, CDR1 SEHNR and CDR2 FQNEAQ (reference sequence). The V and J ends lost 0 bases and 7 bases, in that order; junction bases with no gene match: 7. Together with reference TRBV7-9 and TRBJ2-7, the CDR3 gives the full variable domain: DTGVSQNPRHKITKRGQNVTFRCDPISEHNRLYWYRQTLGQGPEFLTYFQNEAQLEKSRLLSDRFSAERPKGSFSTLEIQRTEQGDSAMYLCASSLAGQGLAEQYFGPGTRLTVT.

This clonotype was recorded many times. The chain employs TRBV7-2 and TRBJ2-7; the match to TRBD1 covers 7 bases. Germline V lookup: CDR1 SGHTA, CDR2 FQGNSA. The ends lost 1 base at V and 4 bases at J; junction bases unmatched: 7. The CDR3 is 15 amino acids. The CDR3 sequence: CASSLGTGVLYEQYF. The CDR3 DNA sequence: TGTGCCAGCAGCTTAGGTACAGGGGTTCTGTACGAGCAGTACTTC.

This clonotype was seen only a few times. The chain recombines TRBV3-1 with TRBJ2-5; 10 bases match TRBD2. The germline gives CDR1 LGHDT, CDR2 YNNKEL (reference sequence). The V segment lost 3 bases and the J segment 2 bases; nucleotides outside the gene matches: 9. The CDR3 length is 17 residues. CDR3 nucleotides: TGTGCCAGCAGCCATCCCGGACTAGCGGACGGACAAGAGACCCAGTACTTC. It specifies CASSHPGLADGQETQYF.

The genes are TRBV20-1 and TRBJ2-7; maybe TRBD2 (6 bases). The CDR3 runs to 10 residues. Between the trimmed V and J ends, which lost 6 bases and 6 bases, there was a span of 9 bases. Germline V gene lookup returns CDR1 DFQATT and CDR2 SNEGSKA (reference sequence). The CDR3 DNA is TGCAGTGCCCCCGGGGGCGAGCAGTACTTC. It codes for CSAPGGEQYF.

The gene calls are TRBV29-1 and TRBJ2-1; TRBD2 matches 11 bases. CDR1 and CDR2 (germline): SQVTM, ANQGSEA. The CDR3 consists of 14 residues. The trim removed 3 bases at V and 10 bases at J, leaving 8 bases unmatched. The CDR3 is CSVDHLAGGWEQFF. The CDR3 nucleotides read TGCAGCGTTGATCATCTAGCGGGAGGATGGGAGCAGTTCTTC.

Many counts were recorded for this clonotype. The genes are TRBV29-1 and TRBJ1-2; no firm D call. The V and J ends lost 6 bases and 5 bases respectively, with 13 bases between them. The V gene's germline CDR1 is SQVTM and CDR2 ANQGSEA. The CDR3 runs to 12 residues. For the CDR3, the DNA is TGCAGCGTAATACGGGAGGTTTATGGCTACACCTTC. Protein: CSVIREVYGYTF. Based on the CDR3 plus reference TRBV29-1 and TRBJ1-2, the full variable domain is SAVISQKPSRDICQRGTSLTIQCQVDSQVTMMFWYRQQPGQSLTLIATANQGSEATYESGFVIDKFPISRPNLTFSTLTVSNMSPEDSSIYLCSVIREVYGYTFGSGTRLTVV.

The table lists this clonotype with a few counts. V and J are TRBV6-6 and TRBJ2-5, with TRBD1 matching over 8 bases. V gave up 4 bases and J gave up 0 bases; unmatched junction bases: 7. The V gene's germline CDR1 is MNHNY and CDR2 SVGAGI (reference sequence). The CDR3 extends over 16 amino acids. CDR3 bases: TGTGCCAGCAGTTCCCCGGACAGGGAGTACCAAGAGACCCAGTACTTC. It encodes CASSSPDREYQETQYF.

The gene calls are TRBV6-6 and TRBJ1-2; possible D gene TRBD1, 5 bases. The germline V gene encodes CDR1 MNHNY and CDR2 SVGAGI (reference sequence). The CDR3 totals 13 residues. V lost 8 bases and J lost 2, with 12 bases in between. CDR3 DNA sequence: TGTGCCAGCTTAGGGACGGAGAACTATGGCTACACCTTC. Encoded protein: CASLGTENYGYTF.

In this sample, this clonotype turned up many times. J is TRBJ1-1 and V is TRBV14; D gene uncertain. The CDR3 loop spans 13 amino acids. V was clipped by 0 bases and J by 4 bases, with 6 bases between them. Germline values: CDR1 SGHDN, CDR2 FVKESK. Written as DNA, the CDR3 is TGTGCCAGCAGCCAAGATATAATCACTGAAGCTTTCTTT. Translation gives CASSQDIITEAFF.

This clonotype has more than one count but fewer than ten. The chain is built from TRBV27 and TRBJ1-1; D unresolved. Trimming removed 4 bases from V and 7 bases from J, with 16 bases in between. The germline gives CDR1 MNHEY, CDR2 SMNVEV (reference sequence). The CDR3 is 14 amino acids. CDR3 residues: CASSSITPTGEAFF. The CDR3 DNA follows: TGTGCCAGCAGTTCCATAACCCCCACGGGTGAAGCTTTCTTT.

This clonotype occurred many times. V is TRBV20-1 and J is TRBJ1-5; unclear D gene. Trimming left V 6 bases short and J 3 bases short, with 18 bases between. Germline CDR1 reads DFQATT; CDR2 reads SNEGSKA (reference sequence). The CDR3 runs to 15 residues. The CDR3 sequence is CSARIRGRSNQPQHF. The DNA for the CDR3 is TGCAGTGCCAGAATTCGTGGACGGTCCAATCAGCCCCAGCATTTT.

The chain employs TRBV4-1 and TRBJ2-7, with 8 bases that match TRBD2. The CDR3 covers 15 residues. V was pared by 1 base and J by 3 bases, with 5 bases of the junction left unmatched. Germline V gene lookup returns CDR1 MGHRA and CDR2 YSYEKL. The CDR3 DNA sequence: TGCGCCAGCAGCCAAGGGAATAGCGGGGTCTACGAGCAGTACTTC. Translated, it gives CASSQGNSGVYEQYF.

Worth noting for this clonotype: Possible read error: a much larger clone is one base away. This likely comes from a read error, as the CDR3 has no conserved phenylalanine or tryptophan at its end. This chain uses TRBV7-9 with TRBJ2-7, with 8 positions matching TRBD1. From germline, CDR1 is SEHNR and CDR2 FQNEAQ (reference sequence). The CDR3 is 14 amino acids. J gave up 4 bases and V 6 bases, and 8 bases lay outside the gene matches. The CDR3 bases are TGTGCCAGCAGGCCTGGGGACAGGACATACGAGCAGTACCTC. Protein sequence: CASRPGDRTYEQYL.

This rearrangement joins TRBV9 to TRBJ1-1, with D uncertain. V was pared by 0 bases and J by 7 bases, with 7 bases between. The CDR3 runs to 12 residues. Germline V gives CDR1 SGDLS, CDR2 YYNGEE. The CDR3, as DNA: TGTGCCAGCAGCGTAGAGGCAGGTGAAGCTTTCTTT. It encodes CASSVEAGEAFF.